This is a list of T cell receptor beta chains from one sample in a study of shared clonotypes between healthy human individuals. TCRdb's table, derived via immunoSEQ multiplex PCR, lists solely in-frame clones and lacks some. The sample yields more than 2 million clones, just under 95% seen once. Sequenced: naive CD8+ T cells from PBMCs. The source is a man in his late teens or twenties in good health. Some clones in this sample may be carry-over from other donors' samples. CDR3s include the opening cysteine and the closing phenylalanine or tryptophan. D genes are given only for firm matches. Clone size is given for some rows only: seen once, a few or many times, or a class if the clone is expanded.

TRBJ2-3 NA NA TRBV19 CASSIVPRGATDTQYF TGTGCCAGTAGTATAGTGCCCAGGGGGGCAACAGATACGCAGTATTTT
TRBJ2-7 once TRBD2 TRBV4-1 CASSPLSGSTYEQYF TGCGCCAGCAGCCCCCTGAGCGGGAGCACCTACGAGCAGTACTTC
TRBJ2-1 NA TRBD2 TRBV4-3 CASSQELAGYNEQFF TGCGCCAGCAGCCAAGAACTAGCGGGGTACAATGAGCAGTTCTTC
TRBJ2-5 NA NA TRBV15 CATGSVETQYF TGTGCCACCGGGAGCGTCGAGACCCAGTACTTC
TRBJ2-5 NA NA TRBV7-9 CASSLSHKETQYF TGTGCCAGCAGCTTATCCCACAAGGAGACCCAGTACTTC
TRBJ2-1 NA TRBD2 TRBV5-5 CASSPAGTSGSRYNEQFF TGTGCCAGCAGCCCTGCAGGGACTAGCGGGAGTCGGTACAATGAGCAGTTCTTC
TRBJ2-7 once TRBD1 TRBV28 CASELDRDSHSSYEQYF TGTGCCAGCGAACTCGACCGGGACAGTCATAGCTCCTACGAGCAGTACTTC
TRBJ2-7 NA TRBD1 TRBV5-6 CASSTGRGLYEQYF TGTGCCAGCAGCACTGGTAGGGGGCTCTACGAGCAGTACTTC
TRBJ1-5 NA NA TRBV7-2 CASTSSSNQPQHF TGTGCCAGCACCTCCTCGAGCAATCAGCCCCAGCATTTT
TRBJ1-2 NA NA TRBV7-3 CASSFLRRGATGDGYTF TGTGCCAGCAGCTTCCTCAGGCGGGGGGCCACAGGTGATGGCTACACCTTC
TRBJ2-2 NA NA TRBV9 CASSASRGVTSNTGELFF TGTGCCAGCAGCGCCTCTCGTGGCGTAACATCTAACACCGGGGAGCTGTTTTTT
TRBJ2-7 NA TRBD1 TRBV5-1 CASSAGQGEYF TGCGCCAGCAGCGCGGGACAGGGTGAATACTTC
TRBJ1-1 NA NA TRBV7-9 CASSPAGGLNEAFF TGTGCCAGCAGCCCGGCGGGGGGACTCAATGAAGCTTTCTTT
TRBJ2-5 once NA TRBV25-1 CASSEEDLGVLETQYF TGTGCCAGCAGTGAAGAGGACTTGGGGGTTTTGGAGACCCAGTACTTC
TRBJ1-1 few NA TRBV30 CAWSMGRNTEAFF TGTGCCTGGAGTATGGGCCGAAACACTGAAGCTTTCTTT
TRBJ2-7 NA NA TRBV28 CASSPRGRSYEQYF TGTGCCAGCAGCCCTAGGGGCCGCTCCTACGAGCAGTACTTC
TRBJ2-7 NA NA TRBV9 CASSVGSDVAYEQYF TGTGCCAGCAGCGTGGGGTCGGACGTCGCCTACGAGCAGTACTTC
TRBJ1-1 few NA TRBV4-1 CASGEGGSMNTEAFF TGCGCCAGCGGCGAGGGGGGCAGCATGAACACTGAAGCTTTCTTT
TRBJ1-1 NA NA TRBV7-8 CASSLGEGEAFF TGTGCCAGCAGCTTAGGGGAGGGGGAAGCTTTCTTT
TRBJ2-7 NA TRBD2 TRBV19 CASSILAGAPGEQYF TGTGCCAGTAGTATCTTAGCGGGCGCCCCCGGGGAGCAGTACTTC
TRBJ1-1 once NA TRBV7-9 CASSLYSGGDTEAFF TGTGCCAGCAGCCTTTACTCTGGGGGGGACACTGAAGCTTTCTTT
TRBJ1-1 NA NA TRBV4-1 CASRSEIGIGNTEAFF TGCGCCAGCAGATCTGAAATAGGCATTGGGAACACTGAAGCTTTCTTT
TRBJ1-3 NA NA TRBV19 CASSITTGELSGNTIYF TGTGCCAGTAGTATAACGACAGGTGAGCTCTCTGGAAACACCATATATTTT
TRBJ2-7 NA NA TRBV27 CASSPQSVRGEYEQYF TGTGCCAGCAGCCCCCAATCGGTCAGGGGTGAGTACGAGCAGTACTTC
TRBJ2-3 once NA TRBV9 CASSVAEWATDTQYF TGTGCCAGCAGCGTAGCTGAGTGGGCCACAGATACGCAGTATTTT
TRBJ2-7 NA TRBD1 TRBV27 CASRPGQFSSYEQYF TGTGCCAGCAGACCGGGACAGTTTAGCTCCTACGAGCAGTACTTC
TRBJ2-1 NA TRBD1 TRBV29-1 CSVRDRYNEQFF TGCAGCGTCCGGGACAGGTACAATGAGCAGTTCTTC
TRBJ2-3 NA NA TRBV15 CATAAGRTIDTQYF TGTGCCACCGCAGCGGGCAGGACTATAGATACGCAGTATTTT
TRBJ2-7 NA NA TRBV25-1 CASSEYKRSYEQYF TGTGCCAGCAGTGAATACAAGCGGTCCTACGAGCAGTACTTC
TRBJ2-7 NA NA TRBV4-1 CASSLLNRDGDYEQYF TGCGCCAGCAGCCTCCTAAACCGGGACGGGGACTACGAGCAGTACTTC
TRBJ2-7 NA NA TRBV6-6 CASSLGLFSYEQYF TGTGCCAGCAGCCTAGGACTCTTCTCCTACGAGCAGTACTTC
TRBJ1-2 NA NA TRBV5-4 CASSGLDEGHPVKYGYTF TGTGCCAGCAGCGGGCTAGACGAGGGACACCCCGTCAAGTATGGCTACACCTTC
TRBJ2-2 NA TRBD2 TRBV10-2 CASYLAGETGELFF TGCGCCAGCTACCTAGCGGGTGAAACCGGGGAGCTGTTTTTT
TRBJ2-5 NA NA TRBV7-6 CASSSRVEETQYF TGTGCCAGCAGCTCCAGGGTAGAGGAGACCCAGTACTTC
TRBJ2-1 NA NA TRBV4-3 CASSPGWVLYSSYNEQFF TGCGCCAGCAGCCCCGGGTGGGTGCTTTACAGCTCCTACAATGAGCAGTTCTTC
TRBJ1-5 NA NA TRBV4-1 CASSPTPGGGNQPQHF TGCGCCAGCAGCCCAACCCCGGGCGGGGGCAATCAGCCCCAGCATTTT